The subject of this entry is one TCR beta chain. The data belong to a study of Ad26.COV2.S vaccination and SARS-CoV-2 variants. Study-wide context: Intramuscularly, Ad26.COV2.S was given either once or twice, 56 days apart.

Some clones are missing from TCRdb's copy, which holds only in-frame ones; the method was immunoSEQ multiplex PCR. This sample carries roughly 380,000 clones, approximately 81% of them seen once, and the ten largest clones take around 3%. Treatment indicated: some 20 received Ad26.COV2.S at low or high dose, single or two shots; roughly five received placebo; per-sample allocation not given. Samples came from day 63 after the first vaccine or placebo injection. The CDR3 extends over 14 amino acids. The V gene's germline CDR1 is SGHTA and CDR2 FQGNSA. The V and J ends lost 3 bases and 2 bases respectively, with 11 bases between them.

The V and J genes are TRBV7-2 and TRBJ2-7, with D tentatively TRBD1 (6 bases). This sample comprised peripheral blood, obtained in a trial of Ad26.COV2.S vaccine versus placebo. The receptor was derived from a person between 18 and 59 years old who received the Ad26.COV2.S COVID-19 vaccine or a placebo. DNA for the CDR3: TGTGCCAGCAGCTTGACAGGTGACACCTACGAGCAGTACTTC. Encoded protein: CASSLTGDTYEQYF.